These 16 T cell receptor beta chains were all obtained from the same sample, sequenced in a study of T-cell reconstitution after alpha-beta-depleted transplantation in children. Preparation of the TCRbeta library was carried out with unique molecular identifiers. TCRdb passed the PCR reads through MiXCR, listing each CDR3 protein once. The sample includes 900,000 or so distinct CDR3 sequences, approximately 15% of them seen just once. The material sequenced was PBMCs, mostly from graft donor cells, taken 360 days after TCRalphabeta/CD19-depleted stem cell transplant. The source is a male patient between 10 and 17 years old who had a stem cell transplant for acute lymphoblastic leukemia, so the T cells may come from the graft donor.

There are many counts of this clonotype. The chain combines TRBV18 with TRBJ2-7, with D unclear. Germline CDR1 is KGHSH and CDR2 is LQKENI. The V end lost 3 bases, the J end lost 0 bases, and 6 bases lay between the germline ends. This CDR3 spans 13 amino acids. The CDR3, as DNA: TGTGCCAGCTCACCCTACACCTCCTACGAGCAGTACTTC. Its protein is CASSPYTSYEQYF.

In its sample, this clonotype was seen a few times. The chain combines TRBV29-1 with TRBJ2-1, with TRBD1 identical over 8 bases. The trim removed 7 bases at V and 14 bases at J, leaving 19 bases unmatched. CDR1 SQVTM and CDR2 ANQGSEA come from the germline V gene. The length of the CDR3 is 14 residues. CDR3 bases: TGCAGCGCCCGACCGGGACAGGCGCAAAAGGAGGAGTTCTTC. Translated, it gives CSARPGQAQKEEFF.

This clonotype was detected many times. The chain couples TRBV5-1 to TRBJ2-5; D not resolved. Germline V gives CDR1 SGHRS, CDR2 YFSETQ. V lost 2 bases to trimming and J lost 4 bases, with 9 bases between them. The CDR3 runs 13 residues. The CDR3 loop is CASSFGSLETQYF. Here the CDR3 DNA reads TGCGCCAGCAGCTTCGGCTCGTTAGAGACCCAGTACTTC.

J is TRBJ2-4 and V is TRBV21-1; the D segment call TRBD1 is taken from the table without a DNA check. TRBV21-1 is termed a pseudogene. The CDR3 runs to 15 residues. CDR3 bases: TGTGCCAGCAGCAACAAGCGGACAGGGAAGGGAACCGAGTACTTC. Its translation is CASSNKRTGKGTEYF.

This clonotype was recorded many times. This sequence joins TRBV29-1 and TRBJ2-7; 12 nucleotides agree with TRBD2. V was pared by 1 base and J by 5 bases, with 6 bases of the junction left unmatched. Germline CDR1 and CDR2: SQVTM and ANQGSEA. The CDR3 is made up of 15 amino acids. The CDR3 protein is CSVEGPSGRGHEQYF. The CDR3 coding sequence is TGCAGCGTTGAAGGCCCTAGCGGGAGGGGCCACGAGCAGTACTTC.

Written as DNA, the CDR3 is TGTGCCAGCAGTTTTTACCAGGGGATCTCCTACAATGAGCAGTTCTTC. This translates into CASSFYQGISYNEQFF. The rearrangement joins TRBV12-3 or TRBV12-4 to TRBJ2-1; maybe TRBD1 (6 bases). V dropped 3 bases and J dropped 0 bases, with 12 bases sitting between them. This CDR3 spans 16 amino acids.

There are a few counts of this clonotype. CDR3 region: CASSFNKFPDTQYF. The CDR3 nucleotides are TGTGCCAGCAGCTTTAACAAATTCCCAGATACGCAGTATTTT. This chain uses TRBV7-9 with TRBJ2-3; no clear D. The CDR3 is made up of 14 amino acids. V was shortened by 3 bases and J by 4 bases, with 11 bases between the two germline ends. CDR1 SEHNR and CDR2 FQNEAQ come from the germline V gene (reference sequence).

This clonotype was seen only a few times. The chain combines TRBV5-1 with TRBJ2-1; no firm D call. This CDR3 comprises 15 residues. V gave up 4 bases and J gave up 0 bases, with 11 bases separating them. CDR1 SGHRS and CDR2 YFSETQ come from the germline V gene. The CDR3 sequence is CASSQQQSSYNEQFF. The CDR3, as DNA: TGCGCCAGCAGCCAGCAACAGAGCTCCTACAATGAGCAGTTCTTC. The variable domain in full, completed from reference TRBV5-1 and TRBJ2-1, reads KAGVTQTPRYLIKTRGQQVTLSCSPISGHRSVSWYQQTPGQGLQFLFEYFSETQRNKGNFPGRFSGRQFSNSRSEMNVSTLELGDSALYLCASSQQQSSYNEQFFGPGTRLTVL.

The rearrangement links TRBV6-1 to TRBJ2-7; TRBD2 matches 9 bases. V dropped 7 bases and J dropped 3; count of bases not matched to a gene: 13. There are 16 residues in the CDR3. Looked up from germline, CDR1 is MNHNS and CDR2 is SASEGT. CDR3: CASTRGMASGIYEQYF. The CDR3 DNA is TGTGCCAGCACTAGGGGGATGGCTAGCGGGATCTACGAGCAGTACTTC.

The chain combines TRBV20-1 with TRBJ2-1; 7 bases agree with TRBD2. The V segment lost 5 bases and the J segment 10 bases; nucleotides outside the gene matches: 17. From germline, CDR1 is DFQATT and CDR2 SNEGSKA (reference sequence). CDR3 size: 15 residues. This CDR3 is CSARSRDYTLWEQFF. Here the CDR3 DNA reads TGCAGTGCTCGGAGCCGGGACTATACCCTTTGGGAGCAGTTCTTC.

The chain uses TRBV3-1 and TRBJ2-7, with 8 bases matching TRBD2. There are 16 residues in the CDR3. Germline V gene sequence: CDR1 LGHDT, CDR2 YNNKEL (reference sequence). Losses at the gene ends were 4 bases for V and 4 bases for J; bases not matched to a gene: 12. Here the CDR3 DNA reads TGTGCCAGCAGCCCCAGGCAGGCTGGCGGGAGGTACGAGCAGTACTTC. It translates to CASSPRQAGGRYEQYF.

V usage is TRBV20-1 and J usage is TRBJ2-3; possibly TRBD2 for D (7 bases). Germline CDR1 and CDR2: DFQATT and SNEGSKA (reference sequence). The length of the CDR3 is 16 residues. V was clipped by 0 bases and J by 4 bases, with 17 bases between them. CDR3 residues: CSARDYMGGGADTQYF. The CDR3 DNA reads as TGCAGTGCTAGAGATTACATGGGGGGGGGCGCAGATACGCAGTATTTT.

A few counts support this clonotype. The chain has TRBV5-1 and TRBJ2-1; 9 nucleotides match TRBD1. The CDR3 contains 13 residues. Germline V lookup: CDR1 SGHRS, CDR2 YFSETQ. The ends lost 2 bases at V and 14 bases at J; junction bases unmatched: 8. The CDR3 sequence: CASSLLGQGWEFF. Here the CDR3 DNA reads TGCGCCAGCAGCTTACTCGGACAGGGGTGGGAGTTCTTC.

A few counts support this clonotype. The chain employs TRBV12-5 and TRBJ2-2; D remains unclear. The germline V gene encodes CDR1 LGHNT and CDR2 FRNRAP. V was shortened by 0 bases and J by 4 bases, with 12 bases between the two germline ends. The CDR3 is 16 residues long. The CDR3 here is CASGLVPRVGTGELFF. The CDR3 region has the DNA TGTGCTAGTGGTTTGGTCCCCCGTGTAGGCACCGGGGAGCTGTTTTTT.

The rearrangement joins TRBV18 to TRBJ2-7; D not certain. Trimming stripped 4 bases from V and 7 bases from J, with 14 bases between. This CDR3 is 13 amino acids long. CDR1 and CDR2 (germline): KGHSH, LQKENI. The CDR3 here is CASSRLTPPEQYF. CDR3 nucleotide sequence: TGTGCCAGCTCACGCTTGACACCCCCAGAGCAGTACTTC.

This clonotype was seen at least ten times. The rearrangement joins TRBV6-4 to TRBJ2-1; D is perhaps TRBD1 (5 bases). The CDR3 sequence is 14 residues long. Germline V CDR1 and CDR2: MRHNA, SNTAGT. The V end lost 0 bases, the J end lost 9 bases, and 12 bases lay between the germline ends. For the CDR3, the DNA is TGTGCCAGCAGTGACTCACCCCAGGGCAGTGAGCAGTTCTTC. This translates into CASSDSPQGSEQFF.